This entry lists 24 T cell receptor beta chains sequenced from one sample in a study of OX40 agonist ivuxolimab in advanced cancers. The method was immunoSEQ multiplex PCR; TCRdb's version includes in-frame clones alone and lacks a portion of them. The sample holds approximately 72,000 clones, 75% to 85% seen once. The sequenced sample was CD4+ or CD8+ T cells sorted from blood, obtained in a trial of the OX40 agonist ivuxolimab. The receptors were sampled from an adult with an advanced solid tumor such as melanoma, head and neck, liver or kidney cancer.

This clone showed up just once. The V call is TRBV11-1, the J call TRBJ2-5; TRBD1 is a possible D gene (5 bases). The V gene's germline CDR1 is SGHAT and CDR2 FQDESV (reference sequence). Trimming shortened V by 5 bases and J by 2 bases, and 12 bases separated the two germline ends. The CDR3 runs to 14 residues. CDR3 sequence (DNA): TGTGCCAGCAGCATCACCAGGGCTCAAGAGACCCAGTACTTC. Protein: CASSITRAQETQYF. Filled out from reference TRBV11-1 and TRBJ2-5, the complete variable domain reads EAEVAQSPRYKITEKSQAVAFWCDPISGHATLYWYRQILGQGPELLVQFQDESVVDDSQLPKDRFSAERLKGVDSTLKIQPAELGDSAMYLCASSITRAQETQYFGPGTRLLVL.

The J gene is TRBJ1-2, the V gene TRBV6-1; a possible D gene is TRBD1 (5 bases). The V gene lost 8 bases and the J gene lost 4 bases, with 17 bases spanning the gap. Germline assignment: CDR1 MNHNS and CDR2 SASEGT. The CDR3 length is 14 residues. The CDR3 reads CASVQSGTVYGYTF. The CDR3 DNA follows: TGTGCCAGCGTCCAGTCAGGGACCGTCTATGGCTACACCTTC.

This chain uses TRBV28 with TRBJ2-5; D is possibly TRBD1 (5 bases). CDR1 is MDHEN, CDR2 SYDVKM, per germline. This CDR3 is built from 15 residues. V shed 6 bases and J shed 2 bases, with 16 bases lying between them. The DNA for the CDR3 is TGTGCCAGCAGACCCTCCCAGGGTGGGCAAGAGACCCAGTACTTC. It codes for CASRPSQGGQETQYF. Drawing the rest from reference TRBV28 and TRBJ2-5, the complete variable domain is DVKVTQSSRYLVKRTGEKVFLECVQDMDHENMFWYRQDPGLGLRLIYFSYDVKMKEKGDIPEGYSVSREKKERFSLILESASTNQTSMYLCASRPSQGGQETQYFGPGTRLLVL.

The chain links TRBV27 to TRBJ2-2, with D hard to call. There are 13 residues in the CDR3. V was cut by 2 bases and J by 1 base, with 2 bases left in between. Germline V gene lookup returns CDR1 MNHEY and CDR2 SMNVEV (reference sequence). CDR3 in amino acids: CASSLENTGELFF. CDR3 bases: TGTGCCAGCAGTTTAGAGAACACCGGGGAGCTGTTTTTT.

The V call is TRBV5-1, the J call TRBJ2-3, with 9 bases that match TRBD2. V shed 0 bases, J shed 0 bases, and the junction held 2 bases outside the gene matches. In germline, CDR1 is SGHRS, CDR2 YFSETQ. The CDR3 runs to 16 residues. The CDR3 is CASSLGLAGSTDTQYF. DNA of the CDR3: TGCGCCAGCAGCTTGGGCCTAGCGGGGAGCACAGATACGCAGTATTTT.

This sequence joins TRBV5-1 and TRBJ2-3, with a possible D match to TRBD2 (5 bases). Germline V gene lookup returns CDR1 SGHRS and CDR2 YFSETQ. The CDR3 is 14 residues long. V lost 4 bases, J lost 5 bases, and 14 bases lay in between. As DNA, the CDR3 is TGCGCCAGCAGCATCAACGGGGTGGAAGATACGCAGTATTTT. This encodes CASSINGVEDTQYF.

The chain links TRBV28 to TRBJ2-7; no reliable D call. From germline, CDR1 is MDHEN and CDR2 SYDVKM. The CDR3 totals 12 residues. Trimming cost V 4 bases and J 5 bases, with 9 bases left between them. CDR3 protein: CASSYIWDEQYF. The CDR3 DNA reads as TGTGCCAGCAGTTATATTTGGGACGAGCAGTACTTC.

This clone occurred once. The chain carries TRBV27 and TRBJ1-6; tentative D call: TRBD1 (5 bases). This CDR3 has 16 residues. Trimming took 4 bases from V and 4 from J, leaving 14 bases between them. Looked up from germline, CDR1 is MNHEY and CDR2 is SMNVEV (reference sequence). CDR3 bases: TGTGCCAGCAGTTCCTGGGACGGCGTGTATAATTCACCCCTCCACTTT. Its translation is CASSSWDGVYNSPLHF.

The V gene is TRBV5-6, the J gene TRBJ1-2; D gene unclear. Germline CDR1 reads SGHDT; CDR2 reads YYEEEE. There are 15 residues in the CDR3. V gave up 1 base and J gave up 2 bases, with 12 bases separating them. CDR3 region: CASSLYGAFNYGYTF. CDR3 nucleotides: TGTGCCAGCAGCTTGTATGGTGCATTCAACTATGGCTACACCTTC.

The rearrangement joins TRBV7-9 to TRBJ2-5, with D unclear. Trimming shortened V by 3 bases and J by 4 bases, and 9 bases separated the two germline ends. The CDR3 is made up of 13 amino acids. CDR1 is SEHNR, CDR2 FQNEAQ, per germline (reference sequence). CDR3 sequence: CASSLEFAETQYF. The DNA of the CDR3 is TGTGCCAGCAGCTTGGAGTTTGCAGAGACCCAGTACTTC. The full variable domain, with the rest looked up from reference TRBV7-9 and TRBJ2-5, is DTGVSQNPRHKITKRGQNVTFRCDPISEHNRLYWYRQTLGQGPEFLTYFQNEAQLEKSRLLSDRFSAERPKGSFSTLEIQRTEQGDSAMYLCASSLEFAETQYFGPGTRLLVL.

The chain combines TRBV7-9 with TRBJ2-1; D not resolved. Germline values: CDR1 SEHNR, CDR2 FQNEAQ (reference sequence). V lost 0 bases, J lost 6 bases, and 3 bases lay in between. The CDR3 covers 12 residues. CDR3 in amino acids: CASSLARNEQFF. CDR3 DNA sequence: TGTGCCAGCAGCTTAGCGCGCAATGAGCAGTTCTTC.

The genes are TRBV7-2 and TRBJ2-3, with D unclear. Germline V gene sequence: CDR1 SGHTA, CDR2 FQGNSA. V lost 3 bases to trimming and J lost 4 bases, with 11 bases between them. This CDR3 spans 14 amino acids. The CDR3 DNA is TGTGCCAGCAGCTTTAAGAATGGCGCAGATACGCAGTATTTT. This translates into CASSFKNGADTQYF.

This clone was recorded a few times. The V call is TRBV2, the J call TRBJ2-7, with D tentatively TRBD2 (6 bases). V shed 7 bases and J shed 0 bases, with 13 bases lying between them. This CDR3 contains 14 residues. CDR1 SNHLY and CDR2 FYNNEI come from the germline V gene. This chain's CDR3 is CASTPGLSSYEQYF. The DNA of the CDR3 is TGTGCCAGCACCCCGGGACTGAGCTCCTACGAGCAGTACTTC.

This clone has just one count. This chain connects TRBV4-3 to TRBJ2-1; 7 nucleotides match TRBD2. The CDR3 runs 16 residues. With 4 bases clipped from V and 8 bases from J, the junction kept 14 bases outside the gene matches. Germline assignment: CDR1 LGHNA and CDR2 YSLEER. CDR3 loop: CASSRNPGLDPDEQFF. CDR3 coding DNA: TGCGCCAGCAGCCGTAACCCCGGACTAGATCCTGATGAGCAGTTCTTC.

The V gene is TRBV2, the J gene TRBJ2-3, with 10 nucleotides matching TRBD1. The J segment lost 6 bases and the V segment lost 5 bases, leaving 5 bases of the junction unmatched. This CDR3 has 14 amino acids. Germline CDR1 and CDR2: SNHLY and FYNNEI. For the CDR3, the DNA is TGTGCCAGCAGTATGACAGGGGGCTTGGATACGCAGTATTTT. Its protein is CASSMTGGLDTQYF.

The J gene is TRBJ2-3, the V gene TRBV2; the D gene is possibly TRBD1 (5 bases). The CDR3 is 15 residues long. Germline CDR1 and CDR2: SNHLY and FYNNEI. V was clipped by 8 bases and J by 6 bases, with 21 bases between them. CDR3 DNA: TGTGCCAGCGGGAACTGGGGCCTAAAAACGGATACGCAGTATTTT. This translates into CASGNWGLKTDTQYF.

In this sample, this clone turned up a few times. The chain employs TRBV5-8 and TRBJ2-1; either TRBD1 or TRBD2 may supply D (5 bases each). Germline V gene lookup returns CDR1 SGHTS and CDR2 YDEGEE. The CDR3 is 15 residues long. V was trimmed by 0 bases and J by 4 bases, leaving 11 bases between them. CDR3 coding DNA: TGTGCCAGCAGCTTGGAGGGGACGGTTTACAATGAGCAGTTCTTC. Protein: CASSLEGTVYNEQFF.

The CDR3 here is CASSLASQETQYF. The CDR3 DNA follows: TGTGCCAGCAGTTTGGCGAGTCAAGAGACCCAGTACTTC. This chain connects TRBV6-5 to TRBJ2-5; D is uncertain. CDR3 length equals 13 residues. Germline-derived CDR1 and CDR2 are MNHEY and SVGAGI. Trimming pared 4 bases from V and 2 bases from J, leaving 8 bases between.

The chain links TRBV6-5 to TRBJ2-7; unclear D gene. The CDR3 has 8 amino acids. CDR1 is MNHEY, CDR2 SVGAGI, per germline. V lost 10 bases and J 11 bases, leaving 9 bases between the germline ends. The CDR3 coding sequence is TGTGCCATCCTAAAAAAGTACTTC. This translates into CAILKKYF.

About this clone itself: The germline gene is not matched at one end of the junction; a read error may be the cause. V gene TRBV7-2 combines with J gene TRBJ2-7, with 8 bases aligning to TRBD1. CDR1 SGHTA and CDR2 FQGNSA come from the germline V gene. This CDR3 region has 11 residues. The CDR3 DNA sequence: TGTGCCAGCAGCCAGGGGGGACAGGACTATTTC. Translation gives CASSQGGQDYF.

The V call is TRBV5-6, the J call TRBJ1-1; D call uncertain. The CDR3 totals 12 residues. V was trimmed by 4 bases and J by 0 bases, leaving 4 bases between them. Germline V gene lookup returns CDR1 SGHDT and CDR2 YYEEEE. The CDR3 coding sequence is TGTGCCAGCAGCCTGGTGAACACTGAAGCTTTCTTT. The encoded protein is CASSLVNTEAFF.

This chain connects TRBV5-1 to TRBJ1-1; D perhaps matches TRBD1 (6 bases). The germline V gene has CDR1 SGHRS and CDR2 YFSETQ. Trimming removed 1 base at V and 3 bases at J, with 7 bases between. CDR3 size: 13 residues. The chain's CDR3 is CASSLRTDTEAFF. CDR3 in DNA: TGCGCCAGCAGCTTGAGGACAGACACTGAAGCTTTCTTT.

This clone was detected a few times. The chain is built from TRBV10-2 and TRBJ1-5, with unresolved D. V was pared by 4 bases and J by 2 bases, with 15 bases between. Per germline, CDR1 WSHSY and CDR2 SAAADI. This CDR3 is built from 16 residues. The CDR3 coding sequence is TGCGCCAGCAGTGTCGGTACGTGGAGGGGCAATCAGCCCCAGCATTTT. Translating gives CASSVGTWRGNQPQHF.

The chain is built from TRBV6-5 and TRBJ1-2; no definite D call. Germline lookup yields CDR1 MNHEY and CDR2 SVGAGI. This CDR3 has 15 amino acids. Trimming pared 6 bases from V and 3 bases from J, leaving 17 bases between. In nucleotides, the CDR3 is TGTGCCAGCAGCACCCGAGGGAGGGCGGACTATGGCTACACCTTC. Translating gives CASSTRGRADYGYTF.